What follows describes a single TCR beta chain. This specimen comes from a study of blood T cell repertoires in COVID-19. The overall study: Researchers got acute and convalescent COVID-19 samples from the United States, Italy and Spain.

Deletions cut 0 bases from V and 4 bases from J, with 22 bases between. Germline V gene sequence: CDR1 SGHNT, CDR2 YYREEE (reference sequence). CDR3 length equals 18 residues. TCRdb keeps only in-frame clones here, not all; method: immunoSEQ multiplex PCR. The sample has under 150,000 clones; approximately 87% are singletons. This TCR was recovered from a man aged 25 to 45 with acute or convalescent COVID-19. The sequencing input was peripheral blood. The J gene is TRBJ2-5, the V gene TRBV5-4; possibly TRBD2 for D (5 bases). The DNA for the CDR3 is TGTGCCAGCAGCTTGGCGCCCGTGAGGGTCGGCGGTACAGAGACCCAGTACTTC. Encoded protein: CASSLAPVRVGGTETQYF.